These 28 T cell receptor beta chains share one sample of origin, sequenced in a study of T cells in women clearing cervical HPV infection. Assay: immunoSEQ multiplex PCR; the TCRdb copy retains only in-frame clones and omits some. The sample holds about 39,000 clones. Sample: blood buffy coat. These receptor sequences come from a woman aged 18 to 69 with a cervical HPV16 infection that either progressed to CIN3+ or cleared (not recorded which).

Details on this clone: From the germline J gene comes the end of the CDR3, since the read stops 3 residues before it. V gene TRBV2 combines with J gene TRBJ1-4; tentatively, D is TRBD1 (5 bases). The CDR3 consists of 13 residues. Trimming removed 4 bases at V and 6 bases at J, with 9 bases between. The V gene's germline CDR1 is SNHLY and CDR2 FYNNEI. The part of the CDR3 DNA that was read is TGTGCCAGCAGTGTCAGGGAAGATGAAAAA. Protein product: CASSVREDEK. The entire CDR3 protein reads CASSVREDEKLFF.

A remark on this clone: The CDR3 end lies 3 residues beyond the end of the read and is filled in from the germline J gene. The gene calls are TRBV7-6 and TRBJ2-2, with 10 bases that match TRBD1. Germline CDR1 and CDR2: SGHVS and FNYEAQ. The CDR3 spans 15 residues. The junction had 4 bases not matched to a gene; V was cut back by 5 bases and J by 4 bases. CDR3 bases read: TGTGCCAGCAGCCCTGGACAGGGGGTCACCGGGGAG. This codes for CASSPGQGVTGE. The entire CDR3 protein reads CASSPGQGVTGELFF.

As concerns this clone: The read ends 3 residues shy of where the CDR3 ends; the end is completed using the germline J gene. V usage is TRBV6-1 and J usage is TRBJ2-1; 9 bases align to TRBD1. The V and J ends lost 3 bases and 7 bases, in that order; junction bases with no gene match: 4. The CDR3 has 14 residues. The germline gives CDR1 MNHNS, CDR2 SASEGT. The CDR3 DNA, read in part, is TGTGCCAGCAGTGATCCGGGACAGGGAAATGAG. Encoded protein: CASSDPGQGNE. The CDR3 reads in full as CASSDPGQGNEQFF.

Turning to this clone: The read terminates 3 residues ahead of where the CDR3 ends, so the germline J gene completes it. The chain links TRBV19 to TRBJ2-5, with 7 bases that match TRBD1. V lost 5 bases and J lost 1; bases outside the gene matches: 7. The length of the CDR3 is 15 residues. The V gene's germline CDR1 is LNHDA and CDR2 SQIVND (reference sequence). This chain's CDR3 is CASSPATGSQETQYF. The DNA read from the CDR3 is TGTGCCAGTAGTCCAGCGACAGGGTCCCAAGAGACC.

With regard to this clone: The DNA ends 3 residues before the CDR3 does, and the rest of the CDR3 is filled in from the germline J gene. V usage is TRBV20-1 and J usage is TRBJ2-2; no definite D call. This CDR3 spans 15 amino acids. V lost 4 bases to trimming and J lost 7 bases, with 19 bases between them. CDR1 is DFQATT, CDR2 SNEGSKA, per germline (reference sequence). CDR3 sequence reads: CSAIRMQTRGGELFF. CDR3 DNA (partial): TGCAGTGCTATCCGTATGCAAACACGAGGCGGGGAG.

Concerning this clone itself: The read terminates 3 residues before the CDR3 end, so the remaining end is supplied by the germline J gene. V is TRBV2 and J is TRBJ2-7; D is ambiguous. V was shortened by 10 bases and J by 0 bases, with 13 bases between the two germline ends. There are 13 residues in the CDR3. Germline values: CDR1 SNHLY, CDR2 FYNNEI. Here the CDR3 reads CATTSGDSYEQYF. The DNA read from the CDR3 is TGTGCCACCACCTCGGGTGACTCCTACGAG.

Worth noting for this clone: The read terminates 3 residues ahead of where the CDR3 ends, so the germline J gene completes it. J is TRBJ2-1 and V is TRBV20-1, with D possibly TRBD1 on 5 matching bases. Germline CDR1 reads DFQATT; CDR2 reads SNEGSKA (reference sequence). The CDR3 is 14 residues long. V lost 4 bases to trimming and J lost 8 bases, with 18 bases between them. CDR3 DNA, as far as it was read: TGCAGTGCTAACCCAGGGAACCGCGTGGATGAG. Translation gives CSANPGNRVDE. The entire CDR3 protein reads CSANPGNRVDEQFF.

On this clone itself: The DNA ends 3 residues before the CDR3 does, and the rest of the CDR3 is filled in from the germline J gene. The chain recombines TRBV20-1 with TRBJ2-5; 8 bases align to TRBD2. The CDR3 sequence is 15 residues long. The ends lost 6 bases at V and 5 bases at J; junction bases unmatched: 14. Germline V gives CDR1 DFQATT, CDR2 SNEGSKA (reference sequence). The part of the CDR3 DNA that was read is TGCAGTGCCGCGGACTGGCGGGGGGCAGGGGAGACC. Translating it yields CSAADWRGAGET. The whole CDR3 reads CSAADWRGAGETQYF.

As regards this clone: The read terminates 3 residues before the CDR3 end, so the remaining end is supplied by the germline J gene. The chain couples TRBV2 to TRBJ2-7; 8 bases align to TRBD2. The CDR3 runs 15 residues. V trimming: 6 bases; J trimming: 0 bases; junction bases outside the gene matches: 7. Germline lookup yields CDR1 SNHLY and CDR2 FYNNEI. CDR3 bases read: TGTGCCAGCAGGATGGGACTAGATTTCTCCTACGAG. Translating gives CASRMGLDFSYE. The full CDR3 sequence reads CASRMGLDFSYEQYF.

On this clone: The read gets to within 3 residues of the CDR3 end, and the germline J gene fills in the rest. The chain recombines TRBV5-4 with TRBJ2-5; 7 bases match TRBD1. V lost 1 base to trimming and J lost 2 bases; unmatched junction nucleotides: 8. Germline values: CDR1 SGHNT, CDR2 YYREEE (reference sequence). This CDR3 spans 16 amino acids. CDR3 protein: CASSLLKGANQETQYF. CDR3 bases read: TGTGCCAGCAGCTTGTTGAAGGGGGCGAATCAAGAGACC.

Points on this clone: Read coverage stops 3 residues before the CDR3 terminus; the germline J gene supplies the remainder. The chain is built from TRBV5-1 and TRBJ1-1, with 8 positions matching TRBD1. This CDR3 is built from 15 residues. CDR1 SGHRS and CDR2 YFSETQ come from the germline V gene. The ends lost 3 bases at V and 4 bases at J; junction bases unmatched: 8. The covered CDR3 bases are TGCGCCAGCAGCTCCAATTCAGGGGGCGGCACTGAA. Translating gives CASSSNSGGGTE. The entire CDR3 reads CASSSNSGGGTEAFF.

For this clone: The read ends 3 residues early relative to the CDR3; the germline J gene fills the gap. This rearrangement joins TRBV7-9 to TRBJ1-1; D may be TRBD1 (6 bases). Germline V gives CDR1 SEHNR, CDR2 FQNEAQ (reference sequence). Trimming removed 6 bases at V and 7 bases at J, with 15 bases between. The CDR3 is 13 amino acids. The chain's CDR3 is CASSSSGAGEAFF. The sequenced CDR3 bases are TGTGCCAGCAGTTCGTCAGGGGCGGGTGAA.

CDR3 in amino acids: CAINTETASSLSGNTIYF. Incomplete CDR3 DNA: TGTGCCATCAATACAGAGACAGCCTCTTCACTCTCTGGAAACACC. The chain joins TRBV10-3 to TRBJ1-3, with D perhaps TRBD1 (5 bases). The read gets to within 3 residues of the CDR3 end, and the germline J gene fills in the rest. V gave up 7 bases and J gave up 0 bases, with 22 bases separating them. Germline CDR1 is ENHRY and CDR2 is SYGVKD. The CDR3 is 18 amino acids.

Of note for this clone: Coverage ceases 3 residues before the CDR3 finishes, and the germline J gene fills in the end. The J gene is TRBJ2-7, the V gene TRBV5-6; D may be TRBD1 (5 bases). The CDR3 sequence is 13 residues long. Germline V CDR1 and CDR2: SGHDT, YYEEEE. Trimming stripped 0 bases from V and 6 bases from J, with 10 bases between. The CDR3 reads CASSLGRAPEQYF. The sequenced CDR3 bases are TGTGCCAGCAGCTTGGGCAGGGCCCCCGAG.

As regards this clone: The observed sequence ends 3 residues before the CDR3 terminus, with the missing tail filled in from the germline J gene. V usage is TRBV19 and J usage is TRBJ1-1; the D is unclear. The ends were cut back, 3 bases at V and 2 bases at J, with 4 bases in the middle. CDR3 length: 12 residues. CDR1 is LNHDA, CDR2 SQIVND, per germline (reference sequence). The CDR3 protein is CASSMSNTEAFF. The CDR3 bases that were read are TGTGCCAGTAGTATGTCTAACACTGAA.

With respect to this clone: The read stops 3 residues short of the end of the CDR3; the missing end is completed from the germline J gene. The V gene is TRBV19, the J gene TRBJ2-1, with D perhaps TRBD2 (8 bases). The CDR3 runs 17 residues. Germline V gives CDR1 LNHDA, CDR2 SQIVND (reference sequence). V was shortened by 5 bases and J by 4 bases, with 21 bases between the two germline ends. CDR3 region: CASSSGTERGWYNEQFF. CDR3 DNA (partial): TGTGCCAGTAGTTCCGGGACAGAGCGGGGGTGGTACAATGAG. Full variable domain (missing parts from reference TRBV19 and TRBJ2-1): DGGITQSPKYLFRKEGQNVTLSCEQNLNHDAMYWYRQDPGQGLRLIYYSQIVNDFQKGDIAEGYSVSREKKESFPLTVTSAQKNPTAFYLCASSSGTERGWYNEQFFGPGTRLTVL.

As regards this clone: The missing CDR3 end, 3 residues past where the read stops, is filled in from the germline J gene. J is TRBJ1-4 and V is TRBV6-2 or TRBV6-3; 9 bases are shared with TRBD1. Germline CDR1 reads MNHEY; CDR2 reads SVGEGT. Losses at the gene ends were 2 bases for V and 8 bases for J; bases not matched to a gene: 9. The CDR3 contains 16 residues. CDR3 sequence: CASSYPAGTGLEKLFF. Incomplete CDR3 DNA: TGTGCCAGCAGTTACCCGGCCGGGACAGGGCTCGAAAAA.

Details on this clone: The read is 3 residues too short to cover the CDR3 end, so that end is filled in from the germline J gene. The chain is built from TRBV30 and TRBJ1-6; D possibly corresponds to TRBD1 (5 bases). This CDR3 spans 12 amino acids. Trimming removed 8 bases from V and 9 bases from J, with 14 bases in between. Germline-derived CDR1 and CDR2 are GTSNPN and SVGIG (reference sequence). The CDR3 protein is CARREGSSPLHF. CDR3 bases read: TGTGCCCGCAGGGAGGGAAGTTCACCC. Complete variable domain (other parts from reference TRBV30 and TRBJ1-6): SQTIHQWPATLVQPVGSPLSLECTVEGTSNPNLYWYRQAAGRGLQLLFYSVGIGQISSEVPQNLSASRPQDRQFILSSKKLLLSDSGFYLCARREGSSPLHFGNGTRLTVT.

The CDR3 loop is CSISDRLRYEQYF. CDR3 DNA, as far as it was read: TGCAGCATCTCGGACAGGCTGAGGTACGAG. This chain joins TRBV29-1 and TRBJ2-7; TRBD1 matches 7 bases. The read ends 3 residues before the CDR3 terminus; that terminus is restored from the germline J gene. CDR1 is SQVTM, CDR2 ANQGSEA, per germline. There are 13 residues in the CDR3. Trimming at V came to 8 bases and at J to 4 bases, leaving 11 bases not matched to a gene.

Turning to this clone: The read ends 3 residues shy of where the CDR3 ends; the end is completed using the germline J gene. V usage is TRBV20-1 and J usage is TRBJ1-5, with a weak D call TRBD1 (6 bases). CDR3 length equals 15 residues. V lost 4 bases, J lost 0 bases, and 13 bases lay in between. Germline V gene sequence: CDR1 DFQATT, CDR2 SNEGSKA (reference sequence). CDR3 protein: CSAKDRLNSNQPQHF. The covered CDR3 bases are TGCAGTGCTAAAGACAGGCTCAATAGCAATCAGCCC.

In regard to this clone: The read stops 3 residues short of the end of the CDR3; the missing end is completed from the germline J gene. The chain uses TRBV7-2 and TRBJ1-2; D call uncertain. This CDR3 spans 16 amino acids. Trimming shortened V by 0 bases and J by 2 bases, and 13 bases separated the two germline ends. Germline V gene data show CDR1 as SGHTA and CDR2 as FQGNSA. The CDR3 is CASSLATAGRNYGYTF. The sequenced CDR3 bases are TGTGCCAGCAGCTTAGCTACGGCAGGCCGCAACTATGGC.

About this clone itself: The CDR3 extends 3 residues past the end of the read, so its final part is completed from the germline J gene. The chain recombines TRBV10-1 with TRBJ2-7; TRBD1 is a possible D gene (6 bases). There are 16 residues in the CDR3. Germline-derived CDR1 and CDR2 are WNHNN and SYGVQD (reference sequence). Trimming took off 6 bases at V and 3 bases at J, with 21 bases between the two ends. CDR3 DNA, as far as it was read: TGCGCCAGCAGCCCTGGGGACAAGTCTAAAATCTACGAG. It encodes CASSPGDKSKIYE. The entire CDR3 protein reads CASSPGDKSKIYEQYF.

To note about this clone: The read terminates 3 residues ahead of where the CDR3 ends, so the germline J gene completes it. The chain recombines TRBV14 with TRBJ1-5, with D possibly being TRBD1 (6 bases). V lost 3 bases and J lost 0, with 21 bases in between. The germline V gene encodes CDR1 SGHDN and CDR2 FVKESK. This CDR3 has 19 residues. CDR3 sequence: CASSHLGGAYVYSNQPQHF. The covered CDR3 bases are TGTGCCAGCAGCCACCTAGGGGGGGCTTATGTCTATAGCAATCAGCCC.

Remarks on this clone: The read is 3 residues too short to cover the CDR3 end, so that end is filled in from the germline J gene. The chain uses TRBV5-1 and TRBJ1-3, with 8 bases fitting TRBD1. The CDR3 is 16 amino acids. Germline CDR1 SGHRS, CDR2 YFSETQ. Losses at the gene ends were 2 bases for V and 5 bases for J; bases not matched to a gene: 9. CDR3 region: CASSFTPDRGRNTIYF. The DNA read from the CDR3 is TGCGCCAGCAGCTTTACCCCTGACAGGGGACGAAACACC.

With regard to this clone: The CDR3 end is not reached by the read, which stops 3 residues before it; the germline J gene fills it in. The J gene is TRBJ1-1, the V gene TRBV19; no clear D gene. CDR1 and CDR2 (germline): LNHDA, SQIVND (reference sequence). V lost 2 bases to trimming and J lost 4 bases, with 8 bases between them. The CDR3 totals 13 residues. This CDR3 reads CASSISYSTEAFF. Partial CDR3 DNA: TGTGCCAGTAGTATATCGTATAGCACTGAA. Filled out from reference TRBV19 and TRBJ1-1, the complete variable domain reads DGGITQSPKYLFRKEGQNVTLSCEQNLNHDAMYWYRQDPGQGLRLIYYSQIVNDFQKGDIAEGYSVSREKKESFPLTVTSAQKNPTAFYLCASSISYSTEAFFGQGTRLTVV.

Note on this clone: The read halts 3 residues ahead of the CDR3 end, with the missing end drawn from the germline J gene. The chain uses TRBV6-2 or TRBV6-3 and TRBJ2-4, with unresolved D. CDR1 is MNHEY, CDR2 SVGEGT, per germline. V was pared by 7 bases and J by 0 bases, with 7 bases between. The CDR3 runs to 13 residues. The sequenced part of the CDR3 DNA is TGTGCCAGCACCGAAGGAGCCAAAAACATT. Amino acid sequence: CASTEGAKNI. The whole CDR3 protein reads CASTEGAKNIQYF.

As to this clone: The read ends 3 residues shy of where the CDR3 ends; the end is completed using the germline J gene. The genes are TRBV19 and TRBJ2-5; the D is unclear. Germline values: CDR1 LNHDA, CDR2 SQIVND (reference sequence). The V end lost 1 base, the J end lost 5 bases, and 11 bases lay between the germline ends. The CDR3 is made up of 14 amino acids. The CDR3 loop is CASSIGDKQETQYF. The sequenced CDR3 bases are TGTGCCAGTAGTATAGGTGACAAGCAGGAGACC. Looking up the rest from reference TRBV19 and TRBJ2-5 gives the full variable domain: DGGITQSPKYLFRKEGQNVTLSCEQNLNHDAMYWYRQDPGQGLRLIYYSQIVNDFQKGDIAEGYSVSREKKESFPLTVTSAQKNPTAFYLCASSIGDKQETQYFGPGTRLLVL.

As to this clone: The CDR3 goes on 3 residues after the read ends, and that part is filled in from the germline J gene. The chain employs TRBV10-1 and TRBJ2-3; perhaps D is TRBD1 or TRBD2 (7 bases each). CDR3 length equals 16 residues. Germline V gene sequence: CDR1 WNHNN, CDR2 SYGVQD (reference sequence). Trimming removed 0 bases from V and 4 bases from J, with 14 bases in between. The CDR3 sequence is CASSESGRGRADTQYF. The part of the CDR3 DNA that was read is TGCGCCAGCAGTGAGTCGGGCAGGGGGAGGGCAGATACG.